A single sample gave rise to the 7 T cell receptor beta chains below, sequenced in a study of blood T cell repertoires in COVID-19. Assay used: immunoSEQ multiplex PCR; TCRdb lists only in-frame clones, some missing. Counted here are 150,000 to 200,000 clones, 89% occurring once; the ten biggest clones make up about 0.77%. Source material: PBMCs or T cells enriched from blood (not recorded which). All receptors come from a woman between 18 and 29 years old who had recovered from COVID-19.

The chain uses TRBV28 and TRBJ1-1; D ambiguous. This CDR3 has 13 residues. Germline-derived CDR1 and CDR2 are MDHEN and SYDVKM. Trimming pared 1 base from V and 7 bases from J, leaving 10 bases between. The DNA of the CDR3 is TGTGCCAGCAGTTTATCTGACATCTTTGAAGCTTTCTTT. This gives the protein CASSLSDIFEAFF.

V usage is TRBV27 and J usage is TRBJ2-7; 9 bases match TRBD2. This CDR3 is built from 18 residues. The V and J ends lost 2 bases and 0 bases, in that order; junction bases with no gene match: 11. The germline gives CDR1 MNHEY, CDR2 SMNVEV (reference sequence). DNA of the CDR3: TGTGCCAGCAGTTTACTCTTGCCTAGCGGGATATCCTCCTACGAGCAGTACTTC. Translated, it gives CASSLLLPSGISSYEQYF.

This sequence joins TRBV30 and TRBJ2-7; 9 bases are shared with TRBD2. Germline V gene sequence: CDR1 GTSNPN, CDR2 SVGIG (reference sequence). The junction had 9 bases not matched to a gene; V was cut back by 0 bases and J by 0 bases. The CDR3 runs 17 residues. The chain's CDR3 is CAWSVAGGPLSSYEQYF. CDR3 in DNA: TGTGCCTGGAGTGTGGCGGGAGGGCCGCTGAGCTCCTACGAGCAGTACTTC.

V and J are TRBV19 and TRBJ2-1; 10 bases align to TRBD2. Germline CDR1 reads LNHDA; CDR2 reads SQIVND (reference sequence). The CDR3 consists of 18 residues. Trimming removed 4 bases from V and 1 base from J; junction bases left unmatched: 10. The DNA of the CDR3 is TGTGCCAGTAGTAGGGGTACTAGCGGGGTACCATCCTACAATGAGCAGTTCTTC. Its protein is CASSRGTSGVPSYNEQFF.

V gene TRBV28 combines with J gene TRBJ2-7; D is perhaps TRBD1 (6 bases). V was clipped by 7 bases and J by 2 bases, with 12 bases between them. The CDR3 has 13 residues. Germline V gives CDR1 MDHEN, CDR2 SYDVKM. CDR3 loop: CASTTTGPYEQYF. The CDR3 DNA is TGTGCCAGCACCACAACAGGGCCCTACGAGCAGTACTTC.

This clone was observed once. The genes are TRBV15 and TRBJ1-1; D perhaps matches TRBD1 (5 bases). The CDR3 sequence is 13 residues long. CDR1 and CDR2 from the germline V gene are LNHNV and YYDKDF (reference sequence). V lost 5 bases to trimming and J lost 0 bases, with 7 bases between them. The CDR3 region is CATSRTLNTEAFF. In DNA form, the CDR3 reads TGTGCCACCAGCCGGACACTGAACACTGAAGCTTTCTTT. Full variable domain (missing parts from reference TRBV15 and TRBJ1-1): DAMVIQNPRYQVTQFGKPVTLSCSQTLNHNVMYWYQQKSSQAPKLLFHYYDKDFNNEADTPDNFQSRRPNTSFCFLDIRSPGLGDTAMYLCATSRTLNTEAFFGQGTRLTVV.

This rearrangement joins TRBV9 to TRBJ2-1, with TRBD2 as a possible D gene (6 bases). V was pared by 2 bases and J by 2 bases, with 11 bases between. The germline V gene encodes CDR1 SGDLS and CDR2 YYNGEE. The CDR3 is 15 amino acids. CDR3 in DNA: TGTGCCAGCAGCGTCGAGTCTAGCGCCTACAATGAGCAGTTCTTC. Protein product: CASSVESSAYNEQFF.